The clone carrying this T cell receptor beta chain was seen a few times. The data belong to a study of blood T cell repertoires in COVID-19. Study information: Researchers got acute and convalescent COVID-19 samples from the United States, Italy and Spain. The analysed material was cDNA or gDNA that came from T cells, B-cell-depleted T cells, or PBMCs.

This CDR3 has 14 residues. The V gene lost 0 bases and the J gene lost 9 bases, with 13 bases spanning the gap. Germline CDR1 is SGDLS and CDR2 is YYNGEE. Per the original data handling: It was from reference gene primer amplification that nucleated cell counts were estimated. Repertoires were generated with immunoSEQ multiplex PCR, while TCRdb's copy carries only in-frame clones and drops some. V, J and clone size are those of that table, while D and trimming were read from the DNA. The sample comprises around 270,000 clones, 80% to 90% of which are singletons, and about 2.1% rests with the top ten.

The chain is built from TRBV9 and TRBJ1-5; a possible D gene is TRBD1 (6 bases). The receptor was derived from a woman aged 50 to 60 with acute or convalescent COVID-19. The specimen was peripheral blood. CDR3 in DNA: TGTGCCAGCAGCGTAGGAGGGGGTAAGGGGCCCCAGCATTTT. Residues: CASSVGGGKGPQHF.